What follows are 23 T cell receptor beta chains derived from one specimen sequenced in a study of control samples from healthy donors and cancer patients. Only in-frame clones appear in the TCRdb table, and some are missing; sequencing was by immunoSEQ multiplex PCR. The top ten hold approximately 10% of the sample, which has 70,000 to 85,000 clones, approximately 82% seen once. Sample: PBMCs. These TCRs come from a man in his sixties with head and neck cancer.

The sample holds a few counts of this clone. This chain uses TRBV5-1 with TRBJ2-5; D unclear. Trimming cost V 0 bases and J 5 bases, with 14 bases left between them. Germline V lookup: CDR1 SGHRS, CDR2 YFSETQ. The CDR3 is 15 amino acids. The CDR3 sequence: CASSLGLGMMETQYF. CDR3 nucleotides: TGCGCCAGCAGCTTGGGTCTGGGAATGATGGAGACCCAGTACTTC.

The chain employs TRBV7-8 and TRBJ2-1; D is unclear. The V and J ends lost 5 bases and 9 bases respectively, with 11 bases between them. This CDR3 spans 12 amino acids. Germline CDR1 SGHVS, CDR2 FQNEAQ. The CDR3 DNA reads as TGTGCCAGCAGCCCTCTCGAAGGTGAGCAGTTCTTC. Protein sequence: CASSPLEGEQFF.

The chain employs TRBV6-5 and TRBJ1-1, with 7 positions matching TRBD1. This CDR3 spans 14 amino acids. The V and J ends lost 5 bases and 3 bases, in that order; junction bases with no gene match: 6. Germline CDR1 reads MNHEY; CDR2 reads SVGAGI. CDR3 coding DNA: TGTGCCAGCAGTACTTGGACAGGCGACACTGAAGCTTTCTTT. It is translated as CASSTWTGDTEAFF.

This chain joins TRBV7-9 and TRBJ1-2; D perhaps matches TRBD1 (5 bases). The V and J ends lost 1 base and 5 bases respectively, with 14 bases between them. The V gene's germline CDR1 is SEHNR and CDR2 FQNEAQ (reference sequence). This CDR3 contains 15 residues. DNA of the CDR3: TGTGCCAGCAGCTTAGGGGAGGGGAGAATGTATGGCTACACCTTC. This codes for CASSLGEGRMYGYTF.

The chain carries TRBV5-4 and TRBJ2-7; D is possibly TRBD1 (5 bases). The CDR3 extends over 13 amino acids. Trimming took 1 base from V and 5 from J, leaving 10 bases between them. CDR1 is SGHNT and CDR2 is YYREEE in the germline V gene (reference sequence). The CDR3 protein is CASSLIAGNEQYF. CDR3 nucleotide sequence: TGTGCCAGCAGCTTGATAGCAGGGAACGAGCAGTACTTC.

The rearrangement joins TRBV5-6 to TRBJ2-5, with 11 bases lining up with TRBD2. The V gene end was trimmed by 4 bases and the J gene end by 2 bases; junction bases not matched to a gene: 4. Germline V gene data show CDR1 as SGHDT and CDR2 as YYEEEE. The CDR3 has 15 amino acids. The CDR3 is CASSPRLAGQETQYF. The CDR3 region has the DNA TGTGCCAGCAGCCCTAGACTAGCGGGACAAGAGACCCAGTACTTC.

The chain links TRBV6-6 to TRBJ2-7; D is unclear. The CDR3 runs to 13 residues. The V end was cut by 0 bases, the J end by 2 bases, with 5 bases between. CDR1 is MNHNY, CDR2 SVGAGI, per germline (reference sequence). This chain's CDR3 is CASSYSGAYEQYF. For the CDR3, the DNA is TGTGCCAGCAGTTACTCAGGTGCCTACGAGCAGTACTTC.

The chain uses TRBV6-9 and TRBJ2-5; D gene unclear. V gave up 5 bases and J gave up 5 bases, with 12 bases separating them. The germline CDR1 and CDR2 sequences are MNHGY and SVAAGI. CDR3 length: 13 residues. The CDR3 sequence: CASSQNEAETQYF. The DNA of the CDR3 is TGTGCCAGCAGTCAAAACGAGGCGGAGACCCAGTACTTC.

Details on this clone: The sample carries other DNA sequences with the same CDR3. The rearrangement joins TRBV18 to TRBJ2-6, with 12 bases matching TRBD1. Germline values: CDR1 KGHSH, CDR2 LQKENI. The CDR3 totals 17 residues. Germline trimming cut 4 bases from V and 4 bases from J; bases unmatched to any gene: 5. The CDR3 loop is CASSLRDRGPGANVLTF. CDR3 sequence (DNA): TGTGCCAGCTCACTCCGGGACAGGGGGCCCGGGGCCAACGTCCTGACTTTC.

The chain carries TRBV6-5 and TRBJ2-7; D may correspond to TRBD1 or TRBD2 (5 bases each). From germline, CDR1 is MNHEY and CDR2 SVGAGI. V gave up 6 bases and J gave up 0 bases, with 9 bases separating them. This CDR3 has 13 amino acids. The CDR3 region is CASRTGTSYEQYF. The CDR3 DNA reads TGTGCCAGCAGAACCGGGACCTCCTACGAGCAGTACTTC.

This clone appeared a single time. V usage is TRBV11-2 and J usage is TRBJ1-4; a weak D match, TRBD1 (5 bases). The CDR3 totals 15 residues. Germline assignment: CDR1 SGHAT and CDR2 FQNNGV. V shed 0 bases and J shed 8 bases, with 13 bases lying between them. The CDR3 nucleotides read TGTGCCAGCAGCTTAGACCGGGGCCCTTACGAAAAACTGTTTTTT. Translated: CASSLDRGPYEKLFF. Together with reference TRBV11-2 and TRBJ1-4, the CDR3 gives the full variable domain: EAGVAQSPRYKIIEKRQSVAFWCNPISGHATLYWYQQILGQGPKLLIQFQNNGVVDDSQLPKDRFSAERLKGVDSTLKIQPAKLEDSAVYLCASSLDRGPYEKLFFGSGTQLSVL.

The chain couples TRBV15 to TRBJ1-5, with 10 bases aligning to TRBD1. The CDR3 runs to 16 residues. Unmatched junction bases numbered 8, after V lost 5 bases and J lost 4 bases. Germline-derived CDR1 and CDR2 are LNHNV and YYDKDF (reference sequence). In DNA, the CDR3 is TGTGCCACCAGCTCGCCGGGACAGGGGTTTAATCAGCCCCAGCATTTT. As protein: CATSSPGQGFNQPQHF.

This clone was seen only a few times. The chain uses TRBV4-1 and TRBJ1-5; D uncertain. The CDR3 totals 14 residues. The germline CDR1 and CDR2 sequences are MGHRA and YSYEKL. V dropped 4 bases and J dropped 6 bases, with 13 bases sitting between them. The CDR3 reads CASSPEEGSQPQHF. The CDR3 region has the DNA TGCGCCAGCAGCCCTGAGGAGGGTTCTCAGCCCCAGCATTTT.

This chain joins TRBV11-2 and TRBJ2-5, with a possible D match to TRBD2 (6 bases). Germline loops: CDR1 SGHAT, CDR2 FQNNGV. V lost 1 base to trimming and J lost 5 bases, with 14 bases between them. The CDR3 has 15 amino acids. This CDR3 is CASSLVGSGGETQYF. The DNA for the CDR3 is TGTGCCAGCAGCTTAGTGGGCAGTGGAGGGGAGACCCAGTACTTC.

This clone was observed a few times. This sequence joins TRBV5-5 and TRBJ2-7; D is undetermined. The length of the CDR3 is 16 residues. Germline loops: CDR1 SGHKS, CDR2 YYEKEE (reference sequence). Trimming left V 0 bases short and J 1 base short, with 14 bases between. As DNA, the CDR3 is TGTGCCAGCAGCTTGGTGATCCGGGTGTCGTCCTACGAGCAGTACTTC. Amino acid sequence: CASSLVIRVSSYEQYF.

The rearrangement uses TRBV11-2 and TRBJ2-1, with TRBD2 matching 10 bases. The germline V gene has CDR1 SGHAT and CDR2 FQNNGV. V dropped 6 bases and J dropped 6; count of bases not matched to a gene: 14. The CDR3 runs to 17 residues. This chain's CDR3 is CASSGSGRAGILNEQFF. CDR3 bases: TGTGCCAGCAGTGGAAGCGGGAGGGCCGGAATTCTCAATGAGCAGTTCTTC.

The chain recombines TRBV4-1 with TRBJ1-2, with TRBD1 matching 7 bases. Trimming removed 2 bases from V and 4 bases from J; junction bases left unmatched: 7. The CDR3 spans 15 residues. CDR1 and CDR2 (germline): MGHRA, YSYEKL. This chain's CDR3 is CASSQRQGNSYGYTF. CDR3 nucleotide sequence: TGCGCCAGCAGCCAAAGACAGGGTAATAGCTATGGCTACACCTTC.

In this sample, this clone turned up a few times. The V call is TRBV4-2, the J call TRBJ2-3; possible D gene TRBD2, 6 bases. This CDR3 is built from 14 residues. Germline V gene lookup returns CDR1 LGHNA and CDR2 YNFKEQ. The V end lost 4 bases, the J end lost 0 bases, and 8 bases lay between the germline ends. CDR3 nucleotides: TGTGCCAGCAGCCCCCGGGGGAGCACAGATACGCAGTATTTT. Its translation is CASSPRGSTDTQYF.

The chain employs TRBV19 and TRBJ1-4; maybe TRBD1 (5 bases). From germline, CDR1 is LNHDA and CDR2 SQIVND (reference sequence). The CDR3 spans 13 residues. V lost 4 bases, J lost 7 bases, and 10 bases lay in between. For the CDR3, the DNA is TGTGCCAGTAGTAGGGGGAGACGTGAAAAACTGTTTTTT. As protein: CASSRGRREKLFF.

Only a few counts were recorded for this clone. This chain links TRBV7-9 with TRBJ2-1, with TRBD2 identical over 11 bases. The ends lost 4 bases at V and 4 bases at J; junction bases unmatched: 3. The CDR3 sequence is 15 residues long. CDR1 SEHNR and CDR2 FQNEAQ come from the germline V gene (reference sequence). CDR3 loop: CASSSRLAGYNEQFF. The CDR3, as DNA: TGTGCCAGCAGCTCGAGACTAGCGGGGTACAATGAGCAGTTCTTC.

This chain joins TRBV7-6 and TRBJ2-7; maybe TRBD2 (5 bases). V was pared by 1 base and J by 4 bases, with 5 bases between. CDR3 length equals 12 residues. Germline CDR1 SGHVS, CDR2 FNYEAQ. CDR3 sequence (DNA): TGTGCCAGCAGCTTAGGGGAGTACGAGCAGTACTTC. This gives the protein CASSLGEYEQYF.

The J gene is TRBJ1-4, the V gene TRBV7-6; no definite D call. Trimming took off 1 base at V and 3 bases at J, with 21 bases between the two ends. In germline, CDR1 is SGHVS, CDR2 FNYEAQ. The CDR3 sequence is 19 residues long. The CDR3 nucleotides read TGTGCCAGCAGCTTAGAAATTTGGGCATCCTCGGAGGCTAATGAAAAACTGTTTTTT. It translates to CASSLEIWASSEANEKLFF.

The chain combines TRBV27 with TRBJ2-1; 10 nucleotides align to TRBD2. This CDR3 is built from 16 residues. The V gene's germline CDR1 is MNHEY and CDR2 SMNVEV (reference sequence). J lost 8 bases, V lost 3 bases, and 10 bases had no gene match. Here the CDR3 DNA reads TGTGCCAGCAGTTTGGCTAGCGGGAGTCTCCGCTATGAGCAGTTCTTC. Amino acids: CASSLASGSLRYEQFF.